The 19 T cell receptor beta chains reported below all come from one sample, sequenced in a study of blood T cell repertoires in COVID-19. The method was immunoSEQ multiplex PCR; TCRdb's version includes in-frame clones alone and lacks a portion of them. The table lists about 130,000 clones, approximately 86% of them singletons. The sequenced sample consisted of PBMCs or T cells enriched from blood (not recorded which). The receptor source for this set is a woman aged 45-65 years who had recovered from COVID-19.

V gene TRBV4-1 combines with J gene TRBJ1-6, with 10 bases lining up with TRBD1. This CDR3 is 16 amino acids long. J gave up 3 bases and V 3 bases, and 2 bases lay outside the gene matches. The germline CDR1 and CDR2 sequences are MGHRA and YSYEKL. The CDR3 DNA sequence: TGCGCCAGCAGCCAGGGGGACAGGGGCTATAATTCACCCCTCCACTTT. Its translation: CASSQGDRGYNSPLHF.

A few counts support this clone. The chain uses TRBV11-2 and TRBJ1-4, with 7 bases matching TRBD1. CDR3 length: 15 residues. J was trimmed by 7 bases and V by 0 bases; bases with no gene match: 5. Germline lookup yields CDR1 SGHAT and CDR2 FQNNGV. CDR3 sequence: CASSLDGTAGEKLFF. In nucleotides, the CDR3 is TGTGCCAGCAGCTTAGACGGGACAGCGGGTGAAAAACTGTTTTTT.

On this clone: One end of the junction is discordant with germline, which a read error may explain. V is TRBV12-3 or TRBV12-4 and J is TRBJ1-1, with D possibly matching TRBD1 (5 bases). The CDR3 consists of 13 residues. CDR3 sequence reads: CASSLGPGTGAFF. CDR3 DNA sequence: TGTGCCAGCAGTTTAGGCCCAGGGACTGGAGCTTTCTTT.

CDR3 DNA sequence: TGTGCCAGCAGAGCGGGGGGTCCTCGGGATACGCAGTATTTT. Residues: CASRAGGPRDTQYF. The gene calls are TRBV7-3 and TRBJ2-3; 9 bases fit TRBD2. The ends lost 6 bases at V and 6 bases at J; junction bases unmatched: 7. Looked up from germline, CDR1 is SGHTA and CDR2 is FQGTGA. The CDR3 extends over 14 amino acids.

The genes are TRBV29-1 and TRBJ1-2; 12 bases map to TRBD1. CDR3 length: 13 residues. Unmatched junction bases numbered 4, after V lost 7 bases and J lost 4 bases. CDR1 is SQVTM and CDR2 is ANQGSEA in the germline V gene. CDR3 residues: CSAGTGGAYGYTF. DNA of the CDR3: TGCAGCGCTGGGACAGGGGGCGCCTATGGCTACACCTTC.

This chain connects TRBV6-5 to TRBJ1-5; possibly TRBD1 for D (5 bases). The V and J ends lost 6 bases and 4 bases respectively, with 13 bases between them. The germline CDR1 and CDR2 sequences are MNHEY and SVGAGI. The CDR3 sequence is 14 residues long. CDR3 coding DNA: TGTGCCAGCAGGGGGCACGATGGTAATCAGCCCCAGCATTTT. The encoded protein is CASRGHDGNQPQHF.

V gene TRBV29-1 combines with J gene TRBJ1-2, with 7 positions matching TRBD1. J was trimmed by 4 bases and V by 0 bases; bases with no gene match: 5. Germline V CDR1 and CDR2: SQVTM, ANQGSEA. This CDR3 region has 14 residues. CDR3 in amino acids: CSVEDGTVAYGYTF. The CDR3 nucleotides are TGCAGCGTTGAAGATGGGACAGTGGCCTATGGCTACACCTTC.

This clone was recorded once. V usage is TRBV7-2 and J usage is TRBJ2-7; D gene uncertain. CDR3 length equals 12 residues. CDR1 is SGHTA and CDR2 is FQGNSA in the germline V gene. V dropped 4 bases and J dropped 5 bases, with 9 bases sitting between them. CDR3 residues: CASSSYLDEQYF. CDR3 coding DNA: TGTGCCAGCAGCTCCTACCTCGACGAGCAGTACTTC.

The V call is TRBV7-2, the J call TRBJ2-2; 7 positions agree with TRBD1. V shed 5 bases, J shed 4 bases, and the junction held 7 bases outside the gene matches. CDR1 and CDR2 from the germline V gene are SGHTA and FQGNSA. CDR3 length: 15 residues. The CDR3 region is CASSQGTVGTGELFF. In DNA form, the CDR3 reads TGTGCCAGCAGCCAAGGGACAGTGGGCACCGGGGAGCTGTTTTTT.

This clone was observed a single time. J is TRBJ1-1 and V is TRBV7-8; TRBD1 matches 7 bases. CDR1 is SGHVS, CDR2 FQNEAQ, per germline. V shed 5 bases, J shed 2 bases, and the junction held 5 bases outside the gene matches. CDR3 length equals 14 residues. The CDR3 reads CASSIRQGNTEAFF. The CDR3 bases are TGTGCCAGCAGCATAAGACAGGGAAACACTGAAGCTTTCTTT.

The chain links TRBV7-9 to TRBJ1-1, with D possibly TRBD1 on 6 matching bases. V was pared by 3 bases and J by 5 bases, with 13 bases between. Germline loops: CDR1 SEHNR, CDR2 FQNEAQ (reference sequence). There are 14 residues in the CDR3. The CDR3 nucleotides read TGTGCCAGCAGCTTCGAGGGGGTGGCAACTGAAGCTTTCTTT. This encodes CASSFEGVATEAFF.

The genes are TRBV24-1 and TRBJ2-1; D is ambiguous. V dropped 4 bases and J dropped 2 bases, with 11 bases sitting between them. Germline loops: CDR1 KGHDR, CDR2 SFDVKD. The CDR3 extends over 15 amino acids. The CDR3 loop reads CATSDSDFPYNEQFF. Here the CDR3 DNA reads TGTGCCACCAGTGACTCTGACTTTCCCTACAATGAGCAGTTCTTC.

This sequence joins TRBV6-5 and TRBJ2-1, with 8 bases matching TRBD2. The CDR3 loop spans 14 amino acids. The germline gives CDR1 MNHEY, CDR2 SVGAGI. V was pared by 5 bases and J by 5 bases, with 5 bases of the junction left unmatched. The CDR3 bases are TGTGCCAGCAGTACGGGGGGGGTCAACAATGAGCAGTTCTTC. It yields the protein CASSTGGVNNEQFF.

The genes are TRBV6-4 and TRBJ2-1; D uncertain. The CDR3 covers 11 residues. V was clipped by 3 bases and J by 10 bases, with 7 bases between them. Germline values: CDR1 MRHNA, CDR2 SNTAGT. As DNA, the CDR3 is TGTGCCAGCAGTGAGGGCTTGGAGCAGTTCTTC. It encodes CASSEGLEQFF.

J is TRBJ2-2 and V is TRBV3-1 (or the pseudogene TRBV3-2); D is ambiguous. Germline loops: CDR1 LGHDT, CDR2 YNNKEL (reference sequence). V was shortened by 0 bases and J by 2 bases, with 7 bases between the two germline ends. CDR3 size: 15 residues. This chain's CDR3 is CASSQEPVNTGELFF. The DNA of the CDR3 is TGTGCCAGCAGCCAAGAACCGGTTAACACCGGGGAGCTGTTTTTT.

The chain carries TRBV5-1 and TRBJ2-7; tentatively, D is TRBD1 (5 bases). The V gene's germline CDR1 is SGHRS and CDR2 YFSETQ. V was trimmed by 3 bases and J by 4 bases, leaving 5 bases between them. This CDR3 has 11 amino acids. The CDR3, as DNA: TGCGCCAGCAGCTCAGGGTACGAGCAGTACTTC. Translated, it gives CASSSGYEQYF.

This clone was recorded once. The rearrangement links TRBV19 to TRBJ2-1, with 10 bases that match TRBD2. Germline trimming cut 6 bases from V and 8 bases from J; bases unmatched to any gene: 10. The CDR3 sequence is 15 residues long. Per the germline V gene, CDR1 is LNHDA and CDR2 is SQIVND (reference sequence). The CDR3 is CASSPLAGAWDEQFF. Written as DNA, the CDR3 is TGTGCCAGTAGCCCTCTAGCGGGGGCCTGGGATGAGCAGTTCTTC. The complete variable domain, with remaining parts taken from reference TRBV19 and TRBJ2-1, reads DGGITQSPKYLFRKEGQNVTLSCEQNLNHDAMYWYRQDPGQGLRLIYYSQIVNDFQKGDIAEGYSVSREKKESFPLTVTSAQKNPTAFYLCASSPLAGAWDEQFFGPGTRLTVL.

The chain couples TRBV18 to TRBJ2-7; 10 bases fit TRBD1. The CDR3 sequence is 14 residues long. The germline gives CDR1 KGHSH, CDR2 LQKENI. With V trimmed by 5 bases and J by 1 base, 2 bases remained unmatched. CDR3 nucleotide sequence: TGTGCCAGCTCAACGGGACAGGGGTCCTACGAGCAGTACTTC. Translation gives CASSTGQGSYEQYF.

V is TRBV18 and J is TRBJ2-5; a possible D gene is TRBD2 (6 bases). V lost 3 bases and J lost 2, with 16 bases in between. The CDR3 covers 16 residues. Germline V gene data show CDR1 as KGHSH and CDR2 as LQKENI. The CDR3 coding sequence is TGTGCCAGCTCACCGCAGGAGGGCAGACAACAAGAGACCCAGTACTTC. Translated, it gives CASSPQEGRQQETQYF.